Presented here are 18 T cell receptor beta chains from one specimen sequenced in a study of control samples from healthy donors and cancer patients (dated by TCRdb to 2020 to 2022). The receptor library was made with the immunoSEQ multiplex PCR assay. TCRdb re-hosts the immuneACCESS table, in-frame sequences only. Its copies lack some clones; in the studies checked, an unresolved V gene accounts for under half of them, and the cause for the rest is not known. This sample has some 20,000 clones in its table, and 80% to 85% of those were observed once. The top ten constitute under 30% of the sample. Specimen: PBMCs. These receptors all stem from a man older than 75 with head and neck cancer.

The rearrangement links TRBV6-1 to TRBJ1-4, with TRBD1 matching 8 bases. J lost 8 bases, V lost 2 bases, and 4 bases had no gene match. CDR1 is MNHNS and CDR2 is SASEGT in the germline V gene. This CDR3 has 14 residues. CDR3 in amino acids: CASSERAGGEKLFF. CDR3 coding DNA: TGTGCCAGCAGTGAACGGGCAGGGGGCGAAAAACTGTTTTTT.

V gene TRBV28 combines with J gene TRBJ1-2, with TRBD1 matching over 12 bases. CDR3 length: 17 amino acids. The V gene end was trimmed by 2 bases and the J gene end by 4 bases; junction bases not matched to a gene: 8. Germline CDR1 is MDHEN and CDR2 is SYDVKM. The CDR3 here is CASSLVGTGGGSYGYTF. The CDR3 nucleotides are TGTGCCAGCAGTTTAGTTGGGACAGGGGGCGGAAGCTATGGCTACACCTTC.

The chain carries TRBV5-1 and TRBJ1-2, with 10 positions matching TRBD1. Germline V gene sequence: CDR1 SGHRS, CDR2 YFSETQ. The trim removed 9 bases at V and 3 bases at J, leaving 5 bases unmatched. The CDR3 is 13 amino acids. CDR3 nucleotide sequence: TGCGCCACCTCAGGACAGGGGGACTATGGCTACACCTTC. It encodes CATSGQGDYGYTF.

The V and J genes are TRBV2 and TRBJ2-1; 10 bases are a match to TRBD2. This CDR3 is built from 16 residues. V gave up 6 bases and J gave up 4 bases; unmatched junction bases: 9. Germline V CDR1 and CDR2: SNHLY, FYNNEI. CDR3 nucleotides: TGTGCCAGCAGCCCCACCAGGGGACTAGCGTACAATGAGCAGTTCTTC. It specifies CASSPTRGLAYNEQFF.

The rearrangement uses TRBV30 and TRBJ1-1; D might be TRBD1 (5 bases). V was clipped by 4 bases and J by 2 bases, with 11 bases between them. The CDR3 runs to 13 residues. The germline V gene encodes CDR1 GTSNPN and CDR2 SVGIG (reference sequence). CDR3 nucleotide sequence: TGTGCCTGGACCTACGGGGCCAACACTGAAGCTTTCTTT. As protein: CAWTYGANTEAFF.

The chain is built from TRBV27 and TRBJ2-3; D call uncertain. Between the trimmed V and J ends, which lost 6 bases and 4 bases, there was a span of 20 bases. Germline values: CDR1 MNHEY, CDR2 SMNVEV (reference sequence). This CDR3 is built from 16 residues. CDR3 loop: CASSPAGGKFPDTQYF. The CDR3 region has the DNA TGTGCCAGCAGCCCCGCCGGCGGAAAATTTCCAGATACGCAGTATTTT.

V and J are TRBV4-3 and TRBJ1-6; possible D gene TRBD1, 6 bases. Trimming took 1 base from V and 8 from J, leaving 15 bases between them. The CDR3 contains 16 residues. The germline CDR1 and CDR2 sequences are LGHNA and YSLEER. The CDR3, as DNA: TGCGCCAGCAGCCAAGCCATCAGGGGTTCGGATTCACCCCTCCACTTT. Translated, it gives CASSQAIRGSDSPLHF.

The CDR3: CASRTGTRAQAQYF. Written as DNA, the CDR3 is TGTGCCAGCAGAACCGGGACTAGGGCCCAAGCGCAGTATTTT. This sequence joins TRBV7-2 and TRBJ2-3, with 8 bases lining up with TRBD2. Germline values: CDR1 SGHTA, CDR2 FQGNSA. The length of the CDR3 is 14 residues. The trim removed 6 bases at V and 10 bases at J, leaving 12 bases unmatched. Supplemented by reference TRBV7-2 and TRBJ2-3, the full variable domain reads GAGVSQSPSNKVTEKGKDVELRCDPISGHTALYWYRQSLGQGLEFLIYFQGNSAPDKSGLPSDRFSAERTGGSVSTLTIQRTQQEDSAVYLCASRTGTRAQAQYFGPGTRLTVL.

The chain uses TRBV18 and TRBJ1-3; no clear D. The CDR3 has 16 amino acids. V gave up 3 bases and J gave up 0 bases, with 12 bases separating them. CDR1 KGHSH and CDR2 LQKENI come from the germline V gene. In DNA, the CDR3 is TGTGCCAGCTCACCTACGGACGGAAACTCTGGAAACACCATATATTTT. This gives the protein CASSPTDGNSGNTIYF.

This clone was recorded once. This chain joins TRBV7-2 and TRBJ2-7, with 10 bases lining up with TRBD2. CDR1 and CDR2 (germline): SGHTA, FQGNSA. Losses at the gene ends were 5 bases for V and 1 base for J; bases not matched to a gene: 8. This CDR3 region has 16 residues. CDR3 amino acids: CASSVSSGGWSYEQYF. CDR3 in DNA: TGTGCCAGCAGCGTATCTAGCGGGGGTTGGTCCTACGAGCAGTACTTC.

This clone has a single count. The genes are TRBV5-6 and TRBJ2-2, with TRBD2 matching 7 bases. V trimming: 1 base; J trimming: 4 bases; junction bases outside the gene matches: 7. This CDR3 has 16 amino acids. Germline V gene lookup returns CDR1 SGHDT and CDR2 YYEEEE. The CDR3 loop reads CASSLWGGPLTGELFF. The CDR3 DNA is TGTGCCAGCAGCTTGTGGGGGGGACCCCTCACCGGGGAGCTGTTTTTT.

This chain connects TRBV7-2 to TRBJ1-1; D unclear. The V end lost 3 bases, the J end lost 2 bases, and 7 bases lay between the germline ends. Germline loops: CDR1 SGHTA, CDR2 FQGNSA. The CDR3 loop spans 13 amino acids. The CDR3 coding sequence is TGTGCCAGCAGCTTCTCCGTTAACACTGAAGCTTTCTTT. Protein: CASSFSVNTEAFF.

The chain has TRBV7-3 and TRBJ1-5; D not certain. The CDR3 has 13 amino acids. V was shortened by 2 bases and J by 6 bases, with 8 bases between the two germline ends. Germline V gene lookup returns CDR1 SGHTA and CDR2 FQGTGA. Written as DNA, the CDR3 is TGTGCCAGCAGCTTAGTCCACGGTCAGCCCCAGCATTTT. As protein: CASSLVHGQPQHF.

V is TRBV2 and J is TRBJ2-7; tentatively, D is TRBD2 (6 bases). Germline CDR1 is SNHLY and CDR2 is FYNNEI. The V end lost 6 bases, the J end lost 1 base, and 13 bases lay between the germline ends. The CDR3 spans 14 residues. The CDR3 is CASRRDLSSYEQYF. The CDR3 DNA follows: TGTGCCAGCAGGAGGGACTTGAGTTCCTACGAGCAGTACTTC.

The genes are TRBV9 and TRBJ2-3; D gene ambiguous. Germline CDR1 is SGDLS and CDR2 is YYNGEE. This CDR3 is 12 amino acids long. The V end lost 0 bases, the J end lost 5 bases, and 4 bases lay between the germline ends. The DNA of the CDR3 is TGTGCCAGCAGCGTAGAGGAAGATACGCAGTATTTT. Protein sequence: CASSVEEDTQYF. Supplemented by reference TRBV9 and TRBJ2-3, the full variable domain reads DSGVTQTPKHLITATGQRVTLRCSPRSGDLSVYWYQQSLDQGLQFLIQYYNGEERAKGNILERFSAQQFPDLHSELNLSSLELGDSALYFCASSVEEDTQYFGPGTRLTVL.

The chain joins TRBV18 to TRBJ2-6; D is possibly TRBD1 (5 bases). CDR3 size: 18 residues. Trimming shortened V by 3 bases and J by 0 bases, and 15 bases separated the two germline ends. Looked up from germline, CDR1 is KGHSH and CDR2 is LQKENI. In DNA form, the CDR3 reads TGTGCCAGCTCACCGAACAGGTTAAGCCCCTCTGGGGCCAACGTCCTGACTTTC. Its protein is CASSPNRLSPSGANVLTF.

The chain links TRBV6-5 to TRBJ2-1; D is possibly TRBD2 (7 bases). The CDR3 sequence is 16 residues long. CDR1 and CDR2 (germline): MNHEY, SVGAGI. V was shortened by 1 base and J by 2 bases, with 12 bases between the two germline ends. The CDR3 nucleotides are TGTGCCAGCAGTTACTGGGGGGGCGCGACCTACAATGAGCAGTTCTTC. Translated, it gives CASSYWGGATYNEQFF.

The rearrangement uses TRBV2 and TRBJ1-6, with TRBD1 matching over 9 bases. With 5 bases clipped from V and 7 bases from J, the junction kept 3 bases outside the gene matches. Germline assignment: CDR1 SNHLY and CDR2 FYNNEI. This CDR3 has 14 residues. The CDR3 DNA reads TGTGCCAGCAGTTGGACAGGGGCGAATTCACCCCTCCACTTT. Protein: CASSWTGANSPLHF.